These 18 T cell receptor beta chains were sequenced from one sample in a study of blood T cells in healthy people across ages. A second PCR of roughly 7 to 11 cycles used a sample-barcoded 5' primer and a J-beta primer mix. Via MiXCR, TCRdb re-called the 5' RACE reads, giving one row per CDR3 protein. Of hundreds of thousands of distinct CDR3 sequences in the sample, 55% to 65% were seen once. Sequences were obtained from blood. All receptors derive from a man aged 25-45 years in good health.

In its sample, this clonotype was seen a few times. This chain uses TRBV10-3 with TRBJ2-5; TRBD2 matches at 9 bases. Germline CDR1 ENHRY, CDR2 SYGVKD. The CDR3 has 14 amino acids. The trim removed 10 bases at V and 4 bases at J, leaving 10 bases unmatched. The CDR3 sequence: CATAGSGGSETQYF. The CDR3 nucleotides read TGTGCCACAGCCGGTAGCGGGGGTTCAGAGACCCAGTACTTC.

This clonotype has only one observation. The V and J genes are TRBV5-1 and TRBJ2-1, with D perhaps matching TRBD1 (6 bases). Trimming took 4 bases from V and 7 from J, leaving 15 bases between them. The length of the CDR3 is 14 residues. Germline CDR1 and CDR2: SGHRS and YFSETQ. The CDR3, as DNA: TGCGCCAGCAGCAGGAACAGGGTTGAGAATGAGCAGTTCTTC. Protein: CASSRNRVENEQFF.

This sequence joins TRBV7-3 and TRBJ2-1, with 8 bases aligning to TRBD2. CDR1 and CDR2 (germline): SGHTA, FQGTGA. The V and J ends lost 5 bases and 4 bases, in that order; junction bases with no gene match: 7. This CDR3 region has 15 residues. The CDR3 reads CASSEGRGGYNEQFF. DNA of the CDR3: TGTGCCAGCAGCGAGGGGCGCGGGGGGTACAATGAGCAGTTCTTC.

The chain joins TRBV7-2 to TRBJ2-7, with D uncertain. CDR1 and CDR2 from the germline V gene are SGHTA and FQGNSA. V shed 5 bases and J shed 4 bases, with 9 bases lying between them. The CDR3 loop spans 12 amino acids. CDR3 residues: CASSPSWYEQYF. The DNA for the CDR3 is TGTGCCAGCAGCCCCTCTTGGTACGAGCAGTACTTC.

This chain uses TRBV7-6 with TRBJ2-5; 11 nucleotides agree with TRBD2. The CDR3 runs to 18 residues. Germline V gene data show CDR1 as SGHVS and CDR2 as FNYEAQ. J lost 1 base, V lost 1 base, and 8 bases had no gene match. CDR3 residues: CASSLGLQGLAAQETQYF. In nucleotides, the CDR3 is TGTGCCAGCAGCTTAGGGCTGCAGGGACTAGCGGCCCAAGAGACCCAGTACTTC.

The V gene is TRBV7-2, the J gene TRBJ2-5; D perhaps matches TRBD2 (6 bases). Per the germline V gene, CDR1 is SGHTA and CDR2 is FQGNSA. The CDR3 has 14 amino acids. The V end lost 7 bases, the J end lost 3 bases, and 15 bases lay between the germline ends. CDR3 sequence: CASTRRAEKETQYF. The CDR3 DNA reads TGTGCCAGCACCCGGAGGGCTGAGAAAGAGACCCAGTACTTC. The full variable domain, with the rest looked up from reference TRBV7-2 and TRBJ2-5, is GAGVSQSPSNKVTEKGKDVELRCDPISGHTALYWYRQSLGQGLEFLIYFQGNSAPDKSGLPSDRFSAERTGGSVSTLTIQRTQQEDSAVYLCASTRRAEKETQYFGPGTRLLVL.

The J gene is TRBJ1-2, the V gene TRBV5-8, with D possibly being TRBD1 (6 bases). CDR3 length equals 14 residues. Looked up from germline, CDR1 is SGHTS and CDR2 is YDEGEE. V lost 5 bases to trimming and J lost 7 bases, with 18 bases between them. In nucleotides, the CDR3 is TGTGCCAGCAGTCTCCTAAGGGGGGTTGGTGGCTACACCTTC. It specifies CASSLLRGVGGYTF.

The chain joins TRBV20-1 to TRBJ2-5; D is perhaps TRBD2 (5 bases). The V end lost 3 bases, the J end lost 4 bases, and 9 bases lay between the germline ends. The CDR3 is 12 residues long. CDR1 and CDR2 (germline): DFQATT, SNEGSKA (reference sequence). The CDR3 coding sequence is TGCAGTGCTAGCCTAGGGAGAGAGACCCAGTACTTC. Protein: CSASLGRETQYF.

The chain couples TRBV10-3 to TRBJ2-7; 11 bases match TRBD2. CDR1 is ENHRY, CDR2 SYGVKD, per germline. Unmatched junction bases numbered 2, after V lost 2 bases and J lost 2 bases. The CDR3 contains 15 residues. The CDR3 loop reads CAISEELAGAYEQYF. CDR3 DNA sequence: TGTGCCATCAGTGAGGAACTAGCGGGGGCCTACGAGCAGTACTTC.

The gene calls are TRBV10-3 and TRBJ1-2; TRBD1 is a possible D gene (5 bases). Trimming took off 3 bases at V and 4 bases at J, with 18 bases between the two ends. This CDR3 is 16 amino acids long. Germline V gives CDR1 ENHRY, CDR2 SYGVKD. The CDR3 is CAISDNSGGPSYGYTF. DNA for the CDR3: TGTGCCATCAGTGATAATTCGGGGGGACCAAGCTATGGCTACACCTTC.

In its sample, this clonotype was seen many times. This chain connects TRBV7-8 to TRBJ2-1; 10 bases map to TRBD2. J gave up 2 bases and V 5 bases, and 3 bases lay outside the gene matches. CDR1 and CDR2 from the germline V gene are SGHVS and FQNEAQ. The CDR3 length is 15 residues. CDR3 DNA sequence: TGTGCCAGCAGCCCTAGCGGGGGAACCTACAATGAGCAGTTCTTC. Translation: CASSPSGGTYNEQFF.

The V gene is TRBV25-1, the J gene TRBJ1-2; D gene uncertain. The CDR3 length is 13 residues. Germline-derived CDR1 and CDR2 are MGHDK and SYGVNS. With 5 bases removed from V and 5 bases from J, the gap between germline ends came to 12 bases. CDR3 loop: CASSPETFYGYTF. Written as DNA, the CDR3 is TGTGCCAGCAGTCCAGAAACATTTTATGGCTACACCTTC.

This clonotype was seen a single time. J is TRBJ1-1 and V is TRBV7-2; D gene ambiguous. The CDR3 contains 13 residues. With 6 bases removed from V and 4 bases from J, the gap between germline ends came to 12 bases. Germline-derived CDR1 and CDR2 are SGHTA and FQGNSA. CDR3: CASRPGSTTEAFF. The CDR3 DNA sequence: TGTGCCAGCAGACCGGGGTCGACCACTGAAGCTTTCTTT.

The chain has TRBV29-1 and TRBJ2-7; TRBD1 aligns across 9 bases. The CDR3 consists of 13 residues. V lost 7 bases and J lost 6; bases outside the gene matches: 10. Per germline, CDR1 SQVTM and CDR2 ANQGSEA. Here the CDR3 DNA reads TGCAGCGCCGGAGTACAGGGGGCAGGCGAGCAGTACTTC. It yields the protein CSAGVQGAGEQYF.

The V and J genes are TRBV12-3 or TRBV12-4 and TRBJ2-3; D unresolved. The CDR3 length is 15 residues. Trimming removed 4 bases from V and 2 bases from J, with 13 bases in between. CDR3 nucleotide sequence: TGTGCCAGCAGTTCCCGGGTCTTTTTCACAGATACGCAGTATTTT. Protein product: CASSSRVFFTDTQYF.

V usage is TRBV5-5 and J usage is TRBJ1-4; no reliable D call. Between the trimmed V and J ends, which lost 0 bases and 6 bases, there was a span of 6 bases. Germline assignment: CDR1 SGHKS and CDR2 YYEKEE (reference sequence). This CDR3 is built from 13 residues. As DNA, the CDR3 is TGTGCCAGCAGCTTGGCCCCGGATGAAAAACTGTTTTTT. Protein sequence: CASSLAPDEKLFF.

This chain uses TRBV7-9 with TRBJ1-1; 9 bases are a match to TRBD1. The germline CDR1 and CDR2 sequences are SEHNR and FQNEAQ (reference sequence). V gave up 4 bases and J gave up 0 bases; unmatched junction bases: 9. The CDR3 contains 17 residues. In DNA form, the CDR3 reads TGTGCCAGCAGCTCATATGGACAGGGGAAGGTGAACACTGAAGCTTTCTTT. Encoded protein: CASSSYGQGKVNTEAFF. Based on the CDR3 plus reference TRBV7-9 and TRBJ1-1, the full variable domain is DTGVSQNPRHKITKRGQNVTFRCDPISEHNRLYWYRQTLGQGPEFLTYFQNEAQLEKSRLLSDRFSAERPKGSFSTLEIQRTEQGDSAMYLCASSSYGQGKVNTEAFFGQGTRLTVV.

This clonotype was seen at least ten times. J is TRBJ2-7 and V is TRBV2; the D is unclear. The CDR3 sequence is 14 residues long. Germline lookup yields CDR1 SNHLY and CDR2 FYNNEI. V shed 7 bases and J shed 0 bases, with 13 bases lying between them. CDR3 coding DNA: TGTGCCAGCATGCCCAGGATCGACTCCTACGAGCAGTACTTC. Protein: CASMPRIDSYEQYF.